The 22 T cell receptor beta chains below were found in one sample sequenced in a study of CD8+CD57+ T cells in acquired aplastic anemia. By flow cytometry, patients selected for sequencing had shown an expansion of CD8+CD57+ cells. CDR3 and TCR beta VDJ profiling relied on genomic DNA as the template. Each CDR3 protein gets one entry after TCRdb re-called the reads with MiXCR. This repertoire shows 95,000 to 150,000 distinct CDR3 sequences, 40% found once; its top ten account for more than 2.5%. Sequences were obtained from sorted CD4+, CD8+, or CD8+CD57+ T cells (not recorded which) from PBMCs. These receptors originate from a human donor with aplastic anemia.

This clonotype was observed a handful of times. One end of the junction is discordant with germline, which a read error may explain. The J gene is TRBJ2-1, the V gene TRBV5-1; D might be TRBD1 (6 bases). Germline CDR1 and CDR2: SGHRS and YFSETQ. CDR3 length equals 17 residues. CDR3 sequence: CASSKAGVGLGHNERFF. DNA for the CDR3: TGCGCCAGCAGCAAGGCAGGGGTTGGACTGGGACACAATGAGCGGTTCTTC.

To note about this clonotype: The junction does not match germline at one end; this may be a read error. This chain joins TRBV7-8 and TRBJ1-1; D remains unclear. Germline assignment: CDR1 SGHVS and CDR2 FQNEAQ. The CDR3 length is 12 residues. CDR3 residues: CASSDGNNEAFF. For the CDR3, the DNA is TGTGCCAGCTCAGACGGAAACAATGAAGCTTTCTTT.

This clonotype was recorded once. The CDR3 DNA follows: TGTGCCAGTCGGACAGGGAGTCATAATTCACCCCTCCACTTT. Its translation: CASRTGSHNSPLHF. This rearrangement joins TRBV2 to TRBJ1-6, with TRBD1 identical over 8 bases. In germline, CDR1 is SNHLY, CDR2 FYNNEI. The CDR3 has 14 residues. J lost 5 bases, V lost 9 bases, and 6 bases had no gene match.

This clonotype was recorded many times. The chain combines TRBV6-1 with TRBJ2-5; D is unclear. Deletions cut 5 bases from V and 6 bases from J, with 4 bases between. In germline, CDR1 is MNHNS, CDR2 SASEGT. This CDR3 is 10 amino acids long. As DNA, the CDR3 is TGTGCCAGCAGTTCACAGACCCAGTACTTC. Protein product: CASSSQTQYF.

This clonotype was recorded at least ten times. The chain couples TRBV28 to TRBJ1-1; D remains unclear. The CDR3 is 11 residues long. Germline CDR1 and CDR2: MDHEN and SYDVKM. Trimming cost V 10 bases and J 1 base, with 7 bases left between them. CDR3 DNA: TGTGCCACCGTGGGGAACACTGAAGCTTTCTTT. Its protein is CATVGNTEAFF.

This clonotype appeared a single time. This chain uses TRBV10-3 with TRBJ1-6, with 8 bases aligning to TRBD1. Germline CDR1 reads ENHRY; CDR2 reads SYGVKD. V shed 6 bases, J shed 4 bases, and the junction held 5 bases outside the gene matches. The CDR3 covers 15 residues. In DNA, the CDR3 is TGTGCCATCAGCCCGGGACAGGAGTATAATTCACCCCTCCACTTT. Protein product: CAISPGQEYNSPLHF.

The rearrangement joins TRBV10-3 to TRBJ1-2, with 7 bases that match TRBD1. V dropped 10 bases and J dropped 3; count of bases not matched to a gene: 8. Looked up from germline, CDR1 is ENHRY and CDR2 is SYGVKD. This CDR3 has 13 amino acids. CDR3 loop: CASSQDRDYGYTF. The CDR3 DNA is TGTGCCAGCAGCCAAGACAGGGACTATGGCTACACCTTC.

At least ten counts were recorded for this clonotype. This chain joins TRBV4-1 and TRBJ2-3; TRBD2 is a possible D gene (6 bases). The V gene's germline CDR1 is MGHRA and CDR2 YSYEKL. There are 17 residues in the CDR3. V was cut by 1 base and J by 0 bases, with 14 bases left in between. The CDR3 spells CASSQGRLVRSTDTQYF. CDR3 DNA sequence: TGCGCCAGCAGCCAAGGTCGACTAGTAAGGAGCACAGATACGCAGTATTTT.

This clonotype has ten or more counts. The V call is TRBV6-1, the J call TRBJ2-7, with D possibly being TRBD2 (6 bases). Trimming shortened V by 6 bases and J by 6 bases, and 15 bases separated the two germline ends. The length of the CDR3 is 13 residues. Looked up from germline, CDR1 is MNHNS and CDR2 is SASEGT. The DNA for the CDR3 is TGTGCCAGCAGCGCTCGGGGACTCGGCGAGCAGTACGTC. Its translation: CASSARGLGEQYV.

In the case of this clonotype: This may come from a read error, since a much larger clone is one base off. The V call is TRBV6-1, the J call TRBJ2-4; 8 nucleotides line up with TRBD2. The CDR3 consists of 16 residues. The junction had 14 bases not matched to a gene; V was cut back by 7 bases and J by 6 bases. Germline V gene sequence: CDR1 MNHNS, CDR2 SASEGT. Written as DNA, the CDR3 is TGTGCCAGCACCGCGAGAGCGGGGGCCAAGGGAAACATTCAGTACTTC. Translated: CASTARAGAKGNIQYF.

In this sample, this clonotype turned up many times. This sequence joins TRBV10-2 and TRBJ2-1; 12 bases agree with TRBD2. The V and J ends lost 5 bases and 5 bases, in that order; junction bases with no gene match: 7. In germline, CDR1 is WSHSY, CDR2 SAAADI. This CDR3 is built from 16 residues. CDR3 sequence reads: CASSLAGGYGDNEQFF. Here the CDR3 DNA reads TGCGCCAGCAGTCTAGCGGGGGGGTATGGAGACAATGAGCAGTTCTTC.

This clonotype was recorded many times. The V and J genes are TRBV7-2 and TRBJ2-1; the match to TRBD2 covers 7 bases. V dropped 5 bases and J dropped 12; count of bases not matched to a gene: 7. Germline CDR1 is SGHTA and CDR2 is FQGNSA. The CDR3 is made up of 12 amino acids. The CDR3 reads CASSPGLTGQFF. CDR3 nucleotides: TGTGCCAGCAGCCCGGGACTAACTGGGCAGTTCTTC.

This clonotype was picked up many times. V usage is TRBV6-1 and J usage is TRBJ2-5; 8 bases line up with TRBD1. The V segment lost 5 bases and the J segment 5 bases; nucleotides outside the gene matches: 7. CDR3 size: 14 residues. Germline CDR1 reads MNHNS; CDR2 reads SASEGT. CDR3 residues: CASSPTGGGETQYF. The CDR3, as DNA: TGTGCCAGCAGTCCCACAGGGGGTGGGGAGACCCAGTACTTC.

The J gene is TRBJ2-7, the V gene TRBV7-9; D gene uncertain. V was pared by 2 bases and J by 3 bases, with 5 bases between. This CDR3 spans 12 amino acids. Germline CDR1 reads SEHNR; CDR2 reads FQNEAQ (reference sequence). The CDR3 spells CASSLRGYEQYV. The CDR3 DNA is TGTGCCAGCAGCTTACGAGGCTACGAGCAGTACGTC.

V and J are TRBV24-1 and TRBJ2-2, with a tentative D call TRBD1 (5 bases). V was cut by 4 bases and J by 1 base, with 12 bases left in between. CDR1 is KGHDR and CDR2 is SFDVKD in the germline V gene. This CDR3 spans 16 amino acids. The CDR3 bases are TGTGCCACCAGTGACGGCGAGACAGTGAACACCGGGGAGCTGTTTTTT. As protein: CATSDGETVNTGELFF.

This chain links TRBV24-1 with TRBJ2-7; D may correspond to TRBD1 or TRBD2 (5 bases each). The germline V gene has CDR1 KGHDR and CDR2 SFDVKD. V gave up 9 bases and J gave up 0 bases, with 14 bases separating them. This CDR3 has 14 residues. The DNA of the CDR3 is TGTGCCACCGGTCCGGGACGGGTCTCCTACGAGCAGTACTTC. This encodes CATGPGRVSYEQYF.

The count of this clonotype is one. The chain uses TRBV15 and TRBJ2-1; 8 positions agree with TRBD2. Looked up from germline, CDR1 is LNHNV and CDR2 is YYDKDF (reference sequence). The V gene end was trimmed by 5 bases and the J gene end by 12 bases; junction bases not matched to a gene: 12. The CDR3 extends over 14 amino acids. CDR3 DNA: TGTGCCACCAGCGTCCCAAGCAGCGGGGGTGGGCAGTTCTTC. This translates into CATSVPSSGGGQFF.

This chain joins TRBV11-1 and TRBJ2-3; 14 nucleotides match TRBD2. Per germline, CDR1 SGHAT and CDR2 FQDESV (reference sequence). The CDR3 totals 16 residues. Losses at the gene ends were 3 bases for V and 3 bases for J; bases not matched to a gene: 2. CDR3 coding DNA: TGTGCCAGCAGCTTGACTAGCGGGGGGGCGACAGATACGCAGTATTTT. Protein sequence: CASSLTSGGATDTQYF.

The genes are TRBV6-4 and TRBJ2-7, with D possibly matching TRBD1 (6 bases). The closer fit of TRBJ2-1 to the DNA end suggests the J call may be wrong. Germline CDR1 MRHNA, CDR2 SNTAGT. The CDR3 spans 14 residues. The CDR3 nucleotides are TGTGCCAGCAGCCGGGACACAGAAAACAATGAGCAGTTCTTC. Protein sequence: CASSRDTENNEQFF.

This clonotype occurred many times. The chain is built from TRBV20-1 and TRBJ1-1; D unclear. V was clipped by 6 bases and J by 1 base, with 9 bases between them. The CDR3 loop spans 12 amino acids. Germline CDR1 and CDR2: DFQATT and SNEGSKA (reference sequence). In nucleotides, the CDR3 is TGCAGTGCCACCCGGGGGAACACTGAAGCTTTCTTT. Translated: CSATRGNTEAFF.

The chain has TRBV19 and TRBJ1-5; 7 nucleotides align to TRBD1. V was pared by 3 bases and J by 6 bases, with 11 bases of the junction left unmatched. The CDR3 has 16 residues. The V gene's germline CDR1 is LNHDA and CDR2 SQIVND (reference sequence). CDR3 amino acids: CASSMRWQGEGQPQHF. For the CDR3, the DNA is TGTGCCAGTAGTATGAGATGGCAGGGGGAAGGTCAGCCCCAGCATTTT. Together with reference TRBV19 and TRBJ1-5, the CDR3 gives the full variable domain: DGGITQSPKYLFRKEGQNVTLSCEQNLNHDAMYWYRQDPGQGLRLIYYSQIVNDFQKGDIAEGYSVSREKKESFPLTVTSAQKNPTAFYLCASSMRWQGEGQPQHFGDGTRLSIL.

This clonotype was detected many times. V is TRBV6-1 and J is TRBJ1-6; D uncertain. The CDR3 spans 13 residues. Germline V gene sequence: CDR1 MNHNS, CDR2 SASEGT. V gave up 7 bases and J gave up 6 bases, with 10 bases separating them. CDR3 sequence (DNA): TGTGCCAGCACCCGGGAGCTTAATTCACCCCTCCACTTT. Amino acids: CASTRELNSPLHF.